These 20 T cell receptor beta chains were all obtained from the same sample, sequenced in a study of CD8 T cells in Susac syndrome. RNA in amounts of about 0.45 to 1 ug was reverse transcribed with random hexamers. TCRdb re-called the immunoSEQ multiplex PCR reads through MiXCR, storing one row per CDR3 protein. This sample has some 160,000 distinct CDR3 sequences; 85% to 95% occur once, and the top ten carry 0.16%. The specimen sequenced was CD8+ T cells from PBMCs. The receptor source for this set is a human donor with multiple sclerosis.

This chain joins TRBV11-2 and TRBJ2-7, with unresolved D. The CDR3 is 15 amino acids. Trimming pared 1 base from V and 3 bases from J, leaving 13 bases between. Germline V gene sequence: CDR1 SGHAT, CDR2 FQNNGV. CDR3 in DNA: TGTGCCAGCAGCTTAGTGCCCAACGTGGGCTACGAGCAGTACTTC. Its protein product is CASSLVPNVGYEQYF. The complete variable domain, with remaining parts taken from reference TRBV11-2 and TRBJ2-7, reads EAGVAQSPRYKIIEKRQSVAFWCNPISGHATLYWYQQILGQGPKLLIQFQNNGVVDDSQLPKDRFSAERLKGVDSTLKIQPAKLEDSAVYLCASSLVPNVGYEQYFGPGTRLTVT.

V is TRBV12-5 and J is TRBJ2-7; D gene uncertain. The CDR3 runs to 11 residues. V gave up 0 bases and J gave up 6 bases, with 3 bases separating them. CDR1 is LGHNT, CDR2 FRNRAP, per germline. Written as DNA, the CDR3 is TGTGCTAGTGGTTTGGTGGTCGAGCAGTACTTC. Its protein product is CASGLVVEQYF.

This clonotype appeared a few times. V is TRBV20-1 and J is TRBJ2-7, with D perhaps matching TRBD1 or TRBD2 (5 bases each). There are 13 residues in the CDR3. Trimming shortened V by 5 bases and J by 0 bases, and 11 bases separated the two germline ends. Germline-derived CDR1 and CDR2 are DFQATT and SNEGSKA (reference sequence). The CDR3 DNA is TGCAGTGCTCGGGGCAGAGGCTCCTACGAGCAGTACTTC. Translated: CSARGRGSYEQYF.

V gene TRBV29-1 combines with J gene TRBJ2-7; TRBD1 matches 12 bases. Germline CDR1 and CDR2: SQVTM and ANQGSEA. The CDR3 sequence is 13 residues long. J lost 6 bases, V lost 6 bases, and 6 bases had no gene match. CDR3 in amino acids: CSVLGDRGLEQYF. The CDR3 coding sequence is TGCAGCGTCCTAGGGGACAGGGGGCTCGAGCAGTACTTC.

The V and J genes are TRBV13 and TRBJ2-1, with a weak D call TRBD2 (6 bases). CDR3 length equals 16 residues. Germline CDR1 is PRHDT and CDR2 is FYEKMQ (reference sequence). Trimming took 5 bases from V and 5 from J, leaving 19 bases between them. CDR3 DNA sequence: TGTGCCAGCAGCGCACTAGTTATCGGGGGTAACAATGAGCAGTTCTTC. The encoded protein is CASSALVIGGNNEQFF.

The chain has TRBV2 and TRBJ2-7; D is undetermined. Germline V gene lookup returns CDR1 SNHLY and CDR2 FYNNEI. V lost 8 bases and J lost 3, with 14 bases in between. The CDR3 consists of 13 residues. The CDR3 loop is CASGDGHRYEQYF. DNA for the CDR3: TGTGCCAGCGGGGATGGCCATCGCTACGAGCAGTACTTC.

This chain uses TRBV7-8 with TRBJ1-1; TRBD1 is a possible D gene (5 bases). This CDR3 contains 14 residues. With 11 bases removed from V and 5 bases from J, the gap between germline ends came to 21 bases. Germline CDR1 SGHVS, CDR2 FQNEAQ. CDR3 protein: CASSPRQGGTEAFF. CDR3 nucleotides: TGTGCCTCCTCTCCCCGGCAGGGAGGAACTGAAGCTTTCTTT.

This CDR3 reads CASSLDWFSAQGRTQYF. CDR3 DNA: TGCGCCAGCAGCTTGGATTGGTTTAGCGCTCAAGGGCGGACGCAGTATTTT. V and J are TRBV5-1 and TRBJ2-3; TRBD2 might be the D (5 bases). CDR3 length: 17 residues. Trimming stripped 0 bases from V and 9 bases from J, with 23 bases between. Looked up from germline, CDR1 is SGHRS and CDR2 is YFSETQ.

The genes are TRBV18 and TRBJ2-3, with unresolved D. Germline CDR1 and CDR2: KGHSH and LQKENI. V was trimmed by 6 bases and J by 2 bases, leaving 12 bases between them. This CDR3 contains 14 residues. CDR3 bases: TGTGCCAGCTCCCGGCCTGGGTCCACAGATACGCAGTATTTT. It encodes CASSRPGSTDTQYF.

The genes are TRBV3-1 and TRBJ1-1; D unresolved. V was pared by 0 bases and J by 5 bases, with 7 bases between. CDR1 is LGHDT and CDR2 is YNNKEL in the germline V gene (reference sequence). The CDR3 sequence is 13 residues long. The DNA of the CDR3 is TGTGCCAGCAGCCAAGATCGCAGTACTGAAGCTTTCTTT. Residues: CASSQDRSTEAFF.

The CDR3 bases are TGTGCCAGCAGTCAAGGGACTAAAGGTCTTGAGCAGTTCTTC. This gives the protein CASSQGTKGLEQFF. The chain joins TRBV27 to TRBJ2-1; TRBD2 matches at 7 bases. From germline, CDR1 is MNHEY and CDR2 SMNVEV (reference sequence). The CDR3 is 14 residues long. V lost 5 bases to trimming and J lost 9 bases; unmatched junction nucleotides: 10.

The gene calls are TRBV20-1 and TRBJ2-7; tentatively, D is TRBD2 (5 bases). V was trimmed by 7 bases and J by 4 bases, leaving 11 bases between them. This CDR3 has 11 amino acids. Germline V gene sequence: CDR1 DFQATT, CDR2 SNEGSKA (reference sequence). For the CDR3, the DNA is TGCAGTGGGATAGCGTTGTACGAGCAGTACTTC. Translated: CSGIALYEQYF.

The rearrangement links TRBV7-8 to TRBJ2-1, with 8 bases matching TRBD2. The V segment lost 5 bases and the J segment 8 bases; nucleotides outside the gene matches: 14. Per the germline V gene, CDR1 is SGHVS and CDR2 is FQNEAQ. There are 16 residues in the CDR3. In DNA, the CDR3 is TGTGCCAGCAGCCGGGCTATAGCGGGGATTGTCCATGAGCAGTTCTTC. This codes for CASSRAIAGIVHEQFF.

This CDR3 is CASSLPGKGQETQYF. The CDR3 DNA follows: TGTGCCAGCAGTCTCCCCGGTAAGGGGCAAGAGACCCAGTACTTC. The chain links TRBV12-3 or TRBV12-4 to TRBJ2-5, with a weak D call TRBD1 (5 bases). Trimming took off 5 bases at V and 2 bases at J, with 15 bases between the two ends. The CDR3 has 15 residues.

V usage is TRBV12-3 or TRBV12-4 and J usage is TRBJ2-1, with D possibly matching TRBD1 (6 bases). V was shortened by 3 bases and J by 6 bases, with 9 bases between the two germline ends. This CDR3 is 13 amino acids long. The CDR3 sequence: CASSFQGPNEQFF. CDR3 sequence (DNA): TGTGCCAGCAGTTTTCAGGGGCCCAATGAGCAGTTCTTC.

The V gene is TRBV12-3 or TRBV12-4, the J gene TRBJ1-2; TRBD1 matches at 11 bases. The V segment lost 6 bases and the J segment 5 bases; nucleotides outside the gene matches: 14. CDR3 size: 17 residues. CDR3 protein: CASRPGTGGMIWYGYTF. The CDR3 bases are TGTGCCAGCAGGCCAGGGACAGGGGGTATGATTTGGTATGGCTACACCTTC.

V is TRBV29-1 and J is TRBJ2-2, with D perhaps TRBD2 (7 bases). CDR1 and CDR2 from the germline V gene are SQVTM and ANQGSEA. This CDR3 is built from 15 residues. V was shortened by 6 bases and J by 0 bases, with 14 bases between the two germline ends. This chain's CDR3 is CSVTGTTANTGELFF. Written as DNA, the CDR3 is TGCAGCGTCACAGGGACTACGGCGAACACCGGGGAGCTGTTTTTT.

The CDR3 is CASQGESYEQYF. In DNA, the CDR3 is TGTGCCAGTCAGGGGGAGTCCTACGAGCAGTACTTC. V usage is TRBV2 and J usage is TRBJ2-7; 7 nucleotides line up with TRBD1. Germline CDR1 is SNHLY and CDR2 is FYNNEI. The V gene end was trimmed by 9 bases and the J gene end by 1 base; junction bases not matched to a gene: 3. This CDR3 is built from 12 residues.

To note about this clonotype: The germline gene is not matched at one end of the junction; a read error may be the cause. This chain uses TRBV7-7 with TRBJ2-6; D ambiguous. The CDR3 has 16 residues. Germline CDR1 and CDR2: SSHAT and FNYEAQ (reference sequence). Here the CDR3 reads CASSLGVGTGANVLTF. The CDR3 DNA is TGTGCTAGCAGCTTAGGAGTTGGCACTGGGGCCAACGTCCTGACTTTC.

The J gene is TRBJ2-1, the V gene TRBV2, with 8 bases that match TRBD1. Germline trimming cut 6 bases from V and 3 bases from J; bases unmatched to any gene: 13. Germline CDR1 is SNHLY and CDR2 is FYNNEI. The CDR3 spans 17 residues. The CDR3 sequence: CASSDLIGQGVYNEQFF. CDR3 in DNA: TGTGCCAGCAGCGACCTCATCGGACAGGGAGTCTACAATGAGCAGTTCTTC.